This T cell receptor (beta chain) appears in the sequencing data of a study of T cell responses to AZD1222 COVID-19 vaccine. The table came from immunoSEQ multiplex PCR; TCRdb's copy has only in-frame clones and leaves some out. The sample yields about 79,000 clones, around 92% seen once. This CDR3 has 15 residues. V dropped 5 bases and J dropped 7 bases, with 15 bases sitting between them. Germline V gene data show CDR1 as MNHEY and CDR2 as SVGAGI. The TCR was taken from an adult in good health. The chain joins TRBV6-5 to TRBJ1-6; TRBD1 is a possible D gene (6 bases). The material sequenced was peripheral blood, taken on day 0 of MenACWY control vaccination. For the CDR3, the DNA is TGTGCCAGCAGTCAGGATTGGGGGCTAAATTCACCCCTCCACTTT. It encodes CASSQDWGLNSPLHF.